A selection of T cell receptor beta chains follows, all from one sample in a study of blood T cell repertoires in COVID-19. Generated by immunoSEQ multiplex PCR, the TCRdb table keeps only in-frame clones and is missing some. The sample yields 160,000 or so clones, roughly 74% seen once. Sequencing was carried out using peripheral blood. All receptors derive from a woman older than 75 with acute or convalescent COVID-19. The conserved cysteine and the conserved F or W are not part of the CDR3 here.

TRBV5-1	ASSLVGTGGSETQY
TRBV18	ASSPGDRGQDTDTQY
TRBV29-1	SARDRDGQPQH
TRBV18	ASSPDNNQPQH
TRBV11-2	ASSHEMSYEQY
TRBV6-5	ASRAGTANTGELF
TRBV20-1	SARGGEKLF
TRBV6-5	ASRSFSGANVLT
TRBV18	ASSPPAQRTEAF
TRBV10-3	AISDNGGSYDGYT
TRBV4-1	ASRMGGLETEAF
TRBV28	ASRLAGAGANVLT
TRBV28	ASSLAGTGGNSPLH